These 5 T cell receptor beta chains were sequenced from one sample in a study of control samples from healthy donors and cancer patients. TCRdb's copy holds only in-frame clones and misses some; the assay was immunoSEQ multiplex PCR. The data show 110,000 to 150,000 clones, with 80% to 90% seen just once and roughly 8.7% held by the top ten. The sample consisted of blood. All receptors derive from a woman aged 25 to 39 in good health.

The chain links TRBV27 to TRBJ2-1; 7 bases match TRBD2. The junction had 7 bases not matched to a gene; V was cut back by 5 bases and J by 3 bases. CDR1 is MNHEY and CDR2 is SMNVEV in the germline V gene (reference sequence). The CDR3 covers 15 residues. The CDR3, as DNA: TGTGCCAGCAGTCAGGAGACTAGCAGCTACAATGAGCAGTTCTTC. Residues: CASSQETSSYNEQFF.

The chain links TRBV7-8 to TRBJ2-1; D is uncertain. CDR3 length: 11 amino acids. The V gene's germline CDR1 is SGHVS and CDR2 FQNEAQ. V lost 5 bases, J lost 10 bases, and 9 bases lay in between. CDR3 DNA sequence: TGTGCCAGCAGCCCGAGAACAGAGCAGTTCTTC. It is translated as CASSPRTEQFF.

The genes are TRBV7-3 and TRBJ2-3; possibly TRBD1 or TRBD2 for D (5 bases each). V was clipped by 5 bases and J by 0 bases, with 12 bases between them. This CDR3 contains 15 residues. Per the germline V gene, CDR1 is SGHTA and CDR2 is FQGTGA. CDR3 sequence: CASSPGTRSTDTQYF. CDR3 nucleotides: TGTGCCAGCAGCCCCGGGACCCGTAGCACAGATACGCAGTATTTT.

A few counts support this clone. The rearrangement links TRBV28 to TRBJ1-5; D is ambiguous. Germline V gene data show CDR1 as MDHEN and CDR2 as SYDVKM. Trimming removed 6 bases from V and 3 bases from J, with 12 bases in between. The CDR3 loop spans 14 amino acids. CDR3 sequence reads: CASSPAQPNQPQHF. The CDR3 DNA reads TGTGCCAGCAGCCCAGCCCAGCCCAATCAGCCCCAGCATTTT.

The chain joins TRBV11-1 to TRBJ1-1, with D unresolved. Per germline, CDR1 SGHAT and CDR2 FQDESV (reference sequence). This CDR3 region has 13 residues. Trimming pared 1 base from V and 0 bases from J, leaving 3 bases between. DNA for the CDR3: TGTGCCAGCAGCTTAGAAATGAACACTGAAGCTTTCTTT. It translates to CASSLEMNTEAFF.